The 14 T cell receptor beta chains below come from one sample, sequenced in a study of T cell clones after liver transplantation. TCRdb's table, derived via immunoSEQ multiplex PCR, lists solely in-frame clones and lacks some. Counted here are tens of thousands of clones, roughly 80% occurring once; the ten biggest clones make up around 0.45%. Sequences were derived from CD4+ T cells from blood, sampled 46 months after liver transplant. Receptors were obtained from a human patient who received a liver transplant. Some T cells may possibly be graft donor cells.

Here the CDR3 reads CASTRGRELRGYTF. For the CDR3, the DNA is TGTGCCAGCACCCGGGGCAGGGAGCTGCGTGGCTACACCTTC. The chain recombines TRBV2 with TRBJ1-2; a weak D match, TRBD1 (5 bases). Trimming cost V 7 bases and J 7 bases, with 19 bases left between them. The CDR3 loop spans 14 amino acids. Germline V gene data show CDR1 as SNHLY and CDR2 as FYNNEI.

The chain recombines TRBV11-2 with TRBJ2-7, with 7 bases matching TRBD1. Germline CDR1 SGHAT, CDR2 FQNNGV. This CDR3 comprises 12 residues. The J segment lost 6 bases and the V segment lost 6 bases, leaving 5 bases of the junction unmatched. The CDR3 nucleotides read TGTGCCAGCAGTCGACAGGGAACCGAGCAGTACTTC. Its translation: CASSRQGTEQYF.

The table lists this clone with a count of one. J is TRBJ2-2 and V is TRBV5-6, with no clear D. Germline-derived CDR1 and CDR2 are SGHDT and YYEEEE. The CDR3 has 15 amino acids. V lost 4 bases and J 1 base, leaving 11 bases between the germline ends. CDR3 protein: CASSHNRLNTGELFF. CDR3 nucleotide sequence: TGTGCCAGCAGCCACAACCGATTGAACACCGGGGAGCTGTTTTTT.

The sample holds a few counts of this clone. The J gene is TRBJ1-1, the V gene TRBV27; D gene uncertain. Germline CDR1 reads MNHEY; CDR2 reads SMNVEV (reference sequence). This CDR3 is built from 15 residues. V was cut by 4 bases and J by 0 bases, with 12 bases left in between. The CDR3: CASSSVHTLNTEAFF. DNA for the CDR3: TGTGCCAGCAGTTCAGTCCATACTTTGAACACTGAAGCTTTCTTT.

The V gene is TRBV7-9, the J gene TRBJ2-7, with a weak D call TRBD2 (5 bases). Trimming took off 5 bases at V and 0 bases at J, with 11 bases between the two ends. Germline loops: CDR1 SEHNR, CDR2 FQNEAQ (reference sequence). This CDR3 is 14 amino acids long. CDR3 coding DNA: TGTGCCAGCAGCCTACAAGGAGGCTCCTACGAGCAGTACTTC. Residues: CASSLQGGSYEQYF.

The rearrangement links TRBV28 to TRBJ1-1, with D unresolved. The CDR3 extends over 12 amino acids. The germline V gene has CDR1 MDHEN and CDR2 SYDVKM. V dropped 5 bases and J dropped 5 bases, with 9 bases sitting between them. Here the CDR3 reads CASSEGWTEAFF. In DNA, the CDR3 is TGTGCCAGCAGTGAGGGTTGGACTGAAGCTTTCTTT.

The CDR3 loop is CASSLLANSGNTIYF. CDR3 DNA: TGTGCCAGCAGTTTATTGGCGAACTCTGGAAACACCATATATTTT. The chain has TRBV28 and TRBJ1-3; D gene unclear. The length of the CDR3 is 15 residues. Germline V gene lookup returns CDR1 MDHEN and CDR2 SYDVKM. Trimming left V 1 base short and J 0 bases short, with 7 bases between. The full variable domain, rest sourced from reference TRBV28 and TRBJ1-3, is DVKVTQSSRYLVKRTGEKVFLECVQDMDHENMFWYRQDPGLGLRLIYFSYDVKMKEKGDIPEGYSVSREKKERFSLILESASTNQTSMYLCASSLLANSGNTIYFGEGSWLTVV.

This clone was counted only a few times. The rearrangement uses TRBV2 and TRBJ1-5; 10 bases match TRBD1. Germline V gene lookup returns CDR1 SNHLY and CDR2 FYNNEI. Trimming cost V 7 bases and J 7 bases; bases outside gene matches: 7. The CDR3 runs 14 residues. The CDR3 coding sequence is TGTGCCAGCACTCAGACAGGGGGCGGGCAGCCCCAGCATTTT. Its protein product is CASTQTGGGQPQHF.

The rearrangement links TRBV13 to TRBJ1-1; D is unresolved. Trimming left V 5 bases short and J 11 bases short, with 15 bases between. This CDR3 has 12 amino acids. Germline CDR1 PRHDT, CDR2 FYEKMQ (reference sequence). The CDR3, as DNA: TGTGCCAGCAGCCCCAAAGGCCAGACGGCTTTCTTT. Amino acid sequence: CASSPKGQTAFF.

The chain combines TRBV10-3 with TRBJ2-7; TRBD2 matches at 10 bases. The CDR3 sequence is 16 residues long. Germline values: CDR1 ENHRY, CDR2 SYGVKD. Unmatched junction bases numbered 8, after V lost 3 bases and J lost 3 bases. The CDR3 spells CAISEPPGLAVYEQYF. The CDR3 bases are TGTGCCATCAGTGAACCCCCCGGACTAGCGGTCTACGAGCAGTACTTC.

V and J are TRBV6-1 and TRBJ2-7, with 9 bases identical to TRBD1. CDR1 is MNHNS, CDR2 SASEGT, per germline. The CDR3 is 15 residues long. The J segment lost 5 bases and the V segment lost 1 base, leaving 6 bases of the junction unmatched. For the CDR3, the DNA is TGTGCCAGCAGTGAAGTGGGAGACAGGGGGGACGAGCAGTACTTC. It specifies CASSEVGDRGDEQYF.

The chain employs TRBV10-2 and TRBJ1-1; weak D call: TRBD1 (5 bases). CDR3 length equals 14 residues. CDR1 WSHSY and CDR2 SAAADI come from the germline V gene. Trimming stripped 8 bases from V and 0 bases from J, with 13 bases between. CDR3 loop: CASRRGGMNTEAFF. The CDR3, as DNA: TGCGCCAGCCGACGCGGGGGTATGAACACTGAAGCTTTCTTT.

The gene calls are TRBV6-1 and TRBJ2-7, with 9 bases matching TRBD1. The CDR3 totals 15 residues. Germline V gives CDR1 MNHNS, CDR2 SASEGT. The V gene end was trimmed by 10 bases and the J gene end by 2 bases; junction bases not matched to a gene: 12. The CDR3 bases are TGTGCCACCAAGCCCCGCGGGACAGGGCCCTACGAGCAGTACTTC. It translates to CATKPRGTGPYEQYF.

The chain has TRBV11-3 and TRBJ2-3; D gene uncertain. Germline-derived CDR1 and CDR2 are SGHNT and YENEEA. V was shortened by 5 bases and J by 1 base, with 4 bases between the two germline ends. The length of the CDR3 is 12 residues. CDR3 sequence reads: CASSARTDTQYF. CDR3 in DNA: TGTGCCAGCAGCGCGCGCACAGATACGCAGTATTTT.